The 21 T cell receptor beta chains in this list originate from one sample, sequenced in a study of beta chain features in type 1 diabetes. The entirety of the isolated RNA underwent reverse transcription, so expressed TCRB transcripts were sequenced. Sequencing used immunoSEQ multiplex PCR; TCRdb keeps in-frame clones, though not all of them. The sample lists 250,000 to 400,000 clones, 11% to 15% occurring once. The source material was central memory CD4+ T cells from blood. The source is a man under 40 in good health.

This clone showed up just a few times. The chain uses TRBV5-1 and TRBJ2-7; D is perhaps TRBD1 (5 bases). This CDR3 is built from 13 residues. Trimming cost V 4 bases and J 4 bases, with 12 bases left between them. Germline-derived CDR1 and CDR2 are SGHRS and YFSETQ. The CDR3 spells CASSPQGSYEQYV. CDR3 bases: TGCGCCAGCAGCCCGCAGGGATCATACGAGCAGTACGTC.

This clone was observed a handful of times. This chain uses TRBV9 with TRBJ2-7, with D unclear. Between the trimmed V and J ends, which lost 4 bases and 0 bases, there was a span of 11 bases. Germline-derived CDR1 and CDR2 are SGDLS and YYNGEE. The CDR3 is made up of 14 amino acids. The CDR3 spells CASSSGRSSYEQYF. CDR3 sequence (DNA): TGTGCCAGCAGCTCAGGACGGAGCTCCTACGAGCAGTACTTC.

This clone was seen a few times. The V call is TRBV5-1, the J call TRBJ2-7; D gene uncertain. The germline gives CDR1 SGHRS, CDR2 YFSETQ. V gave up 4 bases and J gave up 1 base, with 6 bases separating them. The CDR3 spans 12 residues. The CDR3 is CASSPESYEQYF. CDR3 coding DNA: TGCGCCAGCAGCCCTGAATCCTACGAGCAGTACTTC.

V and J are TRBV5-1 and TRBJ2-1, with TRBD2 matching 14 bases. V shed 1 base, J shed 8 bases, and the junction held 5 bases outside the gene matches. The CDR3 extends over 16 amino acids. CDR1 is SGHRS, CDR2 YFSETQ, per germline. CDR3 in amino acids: CASSLTTSGGADEQFF. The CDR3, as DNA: TGCGCCAGCAGCTTGACGACTAGCGGGGGGGCTGATGAGCAGTTCTTC.

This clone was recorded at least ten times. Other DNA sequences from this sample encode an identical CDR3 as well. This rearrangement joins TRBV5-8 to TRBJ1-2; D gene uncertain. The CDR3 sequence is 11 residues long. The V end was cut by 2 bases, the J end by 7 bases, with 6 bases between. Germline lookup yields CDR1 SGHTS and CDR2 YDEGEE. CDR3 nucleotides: TGTGCCAGCAGCTTAGGGATTGGCTACACCTTC. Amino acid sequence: CASSLGIGYTF.

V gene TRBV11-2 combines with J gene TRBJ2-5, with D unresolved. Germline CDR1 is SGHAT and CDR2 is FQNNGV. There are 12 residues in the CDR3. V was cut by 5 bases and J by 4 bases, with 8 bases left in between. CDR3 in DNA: TGTGCCAGCAGCCTCAATTTAGAGACCCAGTACTTC. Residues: CASSLNLETQYF.

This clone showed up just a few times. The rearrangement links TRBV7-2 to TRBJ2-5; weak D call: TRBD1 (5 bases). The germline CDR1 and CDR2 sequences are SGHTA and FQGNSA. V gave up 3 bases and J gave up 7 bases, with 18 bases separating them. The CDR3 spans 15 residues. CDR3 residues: CASSFKGSRVPTQYF. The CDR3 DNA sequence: TGTGCCAGCAGCTTTAAGGGGTCCCGGGTCCCGACCCAGTACTTC. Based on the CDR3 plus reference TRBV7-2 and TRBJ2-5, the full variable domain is GAGVSQSPSNKVTEKGKDVELRCDPISGHTALYWYRQSLGQGLEFLIYFQGNSAPDKSGLPSDRFSAERTGGSVSTLTIQRTQQEDSAVYLCASSFKGSRVPTQYFGPGTRLLVL.

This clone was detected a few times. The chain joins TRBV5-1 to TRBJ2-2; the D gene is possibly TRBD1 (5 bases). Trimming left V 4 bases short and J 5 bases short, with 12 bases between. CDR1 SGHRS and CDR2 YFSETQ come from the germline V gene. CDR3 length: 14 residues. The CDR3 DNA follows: TGCGCCAGCAGCACCGAGACAGAAACCGGGGAGCTGTTTTTT. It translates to CASSTETETGELFF.

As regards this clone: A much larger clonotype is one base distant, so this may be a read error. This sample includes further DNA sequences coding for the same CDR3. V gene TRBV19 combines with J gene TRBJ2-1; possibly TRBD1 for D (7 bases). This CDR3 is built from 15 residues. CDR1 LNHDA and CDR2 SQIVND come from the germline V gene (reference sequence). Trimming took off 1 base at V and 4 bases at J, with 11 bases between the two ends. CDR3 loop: CASSIGRGQYNEQFF. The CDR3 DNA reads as TGTGCCAGTAGTATAGGGAGGGGGCAGTACAATGAGCAGTTCTTC.

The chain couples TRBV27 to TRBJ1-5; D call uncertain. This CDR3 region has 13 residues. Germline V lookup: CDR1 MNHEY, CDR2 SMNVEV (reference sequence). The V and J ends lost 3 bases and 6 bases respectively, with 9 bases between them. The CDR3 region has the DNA TGTGCCAGCAGTTTGGGTATTCGTCAGCCCCAGCATTTT. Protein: CASSLGIRQPQHF.

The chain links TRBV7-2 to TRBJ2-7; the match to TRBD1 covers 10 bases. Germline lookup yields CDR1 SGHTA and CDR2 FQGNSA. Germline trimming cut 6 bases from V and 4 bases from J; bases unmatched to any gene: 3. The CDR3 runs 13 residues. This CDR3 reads CASSRDRGYEQYF. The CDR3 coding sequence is TGTGCCAGCAGTCGGGACAGGGGATACGAGCAGTACTTC. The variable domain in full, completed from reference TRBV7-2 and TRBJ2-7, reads GAGVSQSPSNKVTEKGKDVELRCDPISGHTALYWYRQSLGQGLEFLIYFQGNSAPDKSGLPSDRFSAERTGGSVSTLTIQRTQQEDSAVYLCASSRDRGYEQYFGPGTRLTVT.

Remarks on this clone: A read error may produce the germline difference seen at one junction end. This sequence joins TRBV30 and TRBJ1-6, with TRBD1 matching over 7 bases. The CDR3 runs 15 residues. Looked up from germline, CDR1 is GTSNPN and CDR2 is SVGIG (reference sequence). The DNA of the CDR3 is TGTACCTGGAGTGGGGACAGCCAAGGTGGTTCACCCCTCCACTTT. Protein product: CTWSGDSQGGSPLHF.

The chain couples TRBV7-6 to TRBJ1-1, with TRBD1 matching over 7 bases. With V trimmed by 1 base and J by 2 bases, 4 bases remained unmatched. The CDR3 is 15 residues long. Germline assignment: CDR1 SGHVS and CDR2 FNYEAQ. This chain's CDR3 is CASSLGTGVNTEAFF. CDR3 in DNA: TGTGCCAGCAGCTTAGGGACAGGTGTAAACACTGAAGCTTTCTTT.

The CDR3 is CASSYFGRGTDTQYF. DNA of the CDR3: TGTGCCAGCAGTTACTTCGGGAGAGGTACAGATACGCAGTATTTT. The chain recombines TRBV2 with TRBJ2-3; possible D gene TRBD2, 6 bases. Germline V gene data show CDR1 as SNHLY and CDR2 as FYNNEI. The CDR3 has 15 amino acids. V was cut by 5 bases and J by 3 bases, with 15 bases left in between.

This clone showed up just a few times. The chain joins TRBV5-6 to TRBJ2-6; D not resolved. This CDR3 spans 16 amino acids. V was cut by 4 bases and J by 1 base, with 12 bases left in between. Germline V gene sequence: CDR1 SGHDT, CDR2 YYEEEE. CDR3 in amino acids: CASSAGSLSGANVLTF. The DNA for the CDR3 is TGTGCCAGCAGCGCCGGGTCCCTATCTGGGGCCAACGTCCTGACTTTC.

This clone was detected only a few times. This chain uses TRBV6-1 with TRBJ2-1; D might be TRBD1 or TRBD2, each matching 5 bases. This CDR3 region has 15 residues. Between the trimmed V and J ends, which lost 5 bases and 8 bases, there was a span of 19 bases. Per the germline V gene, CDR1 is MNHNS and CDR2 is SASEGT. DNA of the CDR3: TGTGCCAGCAGTACCCGGGACCGCCAAAGGTATGAGCAGTTCTTC. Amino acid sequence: CASSTRDRQRYEQFF.

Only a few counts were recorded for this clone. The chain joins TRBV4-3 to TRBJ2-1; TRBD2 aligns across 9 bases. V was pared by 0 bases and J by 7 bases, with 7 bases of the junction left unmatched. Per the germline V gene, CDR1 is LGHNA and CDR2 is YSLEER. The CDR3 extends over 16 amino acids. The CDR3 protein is CASSQETPTSGNEQFF. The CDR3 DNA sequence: TGCGCCAGCAGCCAAGAAACACCGACTAGCGGAAATGAGCAGTTCTTC.

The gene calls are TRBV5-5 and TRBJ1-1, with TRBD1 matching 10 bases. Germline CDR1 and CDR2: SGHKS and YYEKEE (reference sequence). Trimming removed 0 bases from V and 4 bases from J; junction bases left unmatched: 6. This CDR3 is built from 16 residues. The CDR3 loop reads CASSLASWTGGTEAFF. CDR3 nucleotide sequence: TGTGCCAGCAGCTTGGCCAGCTGGACAGGGGGCACTGAAGCTTTCTTT.

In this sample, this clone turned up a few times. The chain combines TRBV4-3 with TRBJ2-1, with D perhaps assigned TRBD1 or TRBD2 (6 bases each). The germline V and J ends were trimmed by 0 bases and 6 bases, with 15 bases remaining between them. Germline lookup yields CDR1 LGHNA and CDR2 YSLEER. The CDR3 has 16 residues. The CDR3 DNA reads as TGCGCCAGCAGCCAAGACGGGGGCCTGAAGGTCAATGAGCAGTTCTTC. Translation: CASSQDGGLKVNEQFF.

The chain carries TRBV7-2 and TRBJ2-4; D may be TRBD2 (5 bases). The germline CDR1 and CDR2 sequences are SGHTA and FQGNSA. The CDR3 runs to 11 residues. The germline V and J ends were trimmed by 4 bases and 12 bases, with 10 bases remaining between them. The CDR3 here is CASSSGRGQYF. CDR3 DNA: TGTGCCAGCAGCTCAGGACGGGGTCAGTACTTC.

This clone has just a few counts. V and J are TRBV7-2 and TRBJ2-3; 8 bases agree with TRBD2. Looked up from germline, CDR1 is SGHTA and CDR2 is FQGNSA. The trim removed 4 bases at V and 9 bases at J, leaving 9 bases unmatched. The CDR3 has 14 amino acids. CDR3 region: CASSWARSGGTQYF. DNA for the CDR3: TGTGCCAGCAGCTGGGCTCGGAGCGGGGGCACGCAGTATTTT.